Listed here are 22 T cell receptor beta chains from one sample, sequenced in a study of identical twins. Each CDR3 protein is one row after TCRdb ran MiXCR on the 5' RACE reads. There are 500,000 to 600,000 distinct CDR3 sequences in the sample; roughly 21% occur only once, and under 0.95% lies in the top ten. These same records also appear under a second study, on T cells expressing NK-cell markers.

The specimen sequenced was CD4+ T cells sorted from blood. Every receptor here comes from a woman aged 18-29 years in good health.

The chain combines TRBV12-2 with TRBJ2-3; the DNA was not compared with TRBD1, the D call given in the table. TRBV12-2 is a known pseudogene. The CDR3 loop spans 16 amino acids. The CDR3 region is CASRLSRGKGLDTQYF. CDR3 DNA: TGTGCAAGTCGCTTATCCCGGGGCAAAGGGTTGGATACGCAGTATTTT.

This clonotype was counted a few times. The J gene is TRBJ2-3, the V gene TRBV5-1, with 12 bases fitting TRBD2. The ends lost 1 base at V and 8 bases at J; junction bases unmatched: 17. The germline gives CDR1 SGHRS, CDR2 YFSETQ. The CDR3 consists of 19 residues. CDR3 nucleotide sequence: TGCGCCAGCAGCTTGAGCGCCTTCGGACTAGCGGGGATAGGAAGTACGCAGTATTTT. Encoded protein: CASSLSAFGLAGIGSTQYF.

The rearrangement uses TRBV10-1 and TRBJ1-4, with 9 bases aligning to TRBD1. J lost 8 bases, V lost 5 bases, and 9 bases had no gene match. The germline V gene encodes CDR1 WNHNN and CDR2 SYGVQD (reference sequence). The CDR3 runs to 15 residues. Here the CDR3 DNA reads TGCGCCAGCAGTCCCGGGACAGGGCGGAACGAAAAACTGTTTTTT. Residues: CASSPGTGRNEKLFF.

This clonotype was found a few times. The genes are TRBV20-1 and TRBJ2-1; 7 bases match TRBD2. CDR1 is DFQATT, CDR2 SNEGSKA, per germline (reference sequence). The CDR3 runs to 14 residues. Trimming cost V 6 bases and J 6 bases; bases outside gene matches: 11. As DNA, the CDR3 is TGCAGTGCCCGCCGACTAGCAGAACGCAATGAGCAGTTCTTC. Protein product: CSARRLAERNEQFF.

This clonotype appeared a few times. This chain uses TRBV5-6 with TRBJ1-1; D remains unclear. CDR1 SGHDT and CDR2 YYEEEE come from the germline V gene. V was cut by 1 base and J by 7 bases, with 8 bases left in between. This CDR3 spans 12 amino acids. In DNA, the CDR3 is TGTGCCAGCAGCTTGTTAAGGAGTGAAGCTTTCTTT. Translating gives CASSLLRSEAFF. Full variable domain (outside the CDR3, taken from reference TRBV5-6 and TRBJ1-1): DAGVTQSPTHLIKTRGQQVTLRCSPKSGHDTVSWYQQALGQGPQFIFQYYEEEERQRGNFPDRFSGHQFPNYSSELNVNALLLGDSALYLCASSLLRSEAFFGQGTRLTVV.

The V and J genes are TRBV12-3 or TRBV12-4 and TRBJ1-6; no clear D gene. The CDR3 covers 13 residues. The V end lost 4 bases, the J end lost 10 bases, and 11 bases lay between the germline ends. DNA of the CDR3: TGTGCCAGCAGTTACGGGGAAGACTCACCCCTCCACTTT. Translated: CASSYGEDSPLHF.

In its sample, this clonotype was seen a few times. V gene TRBV12-3 or TRBV12-4 combines with J gene TRBJ2-7, with TRBD1 matching 8 bases. The ends lost 4 bases at V and 3 bases at J; junction bases unmatched: 5. CDR3 length: 14 residues. The CDR3 sequence: CASSSRDRNYEQYF. Written as DNA, the CDR3 is TGTGCCAGCAGTTCCCGGGACAGGAACTACGAGCAGTACTTC.

The J gene is TRBJ2-5, the V gene TRBV9; D call uncertain. V was clipped by 0 bases and J by 1 base, with 10 bases between them. CDR1 and CDR2 (germline): SGDLS, YYNGEE. The CDR3 sequence is 15 residues long. This chain's CDR3 is CASSVALQIQETQYF. Written as DNA, the CDR3 is TGTGCCAGCAGCGTAGCTCTACAGATCCAAGAGACCCAGTACTTC.

The rearrangement uses TRBV20-1 and TRBJ2-1; TRBD2 matches at 7 bases. V dropped 3 bases and J dropped 7; count of bases not matched to a gene: 6. Looked up from germline, CDR1 is DFQATT and CDR2 is SNEGSKA (reference sequence). This CDR3 has 13 amino acids. DNA for the CDR3: TGCAGTGCTAGTGGGGGACTATATAATGAGCAGTTCTTC. This codes for CSASGGLYNEQFF.

This clonotype was recorded a few times. The chain has TRBV3-1 and TRBJ2-3; 8 bases line up with TRBD1. This CDR3 region has 17 residues. The J segment lost 2 bases and the V segment lost 4 bases, leaving 11 bases of the junction unmatched. The germline CDR1 and CDR2 sequences are LGHDT and YNNKEL (reference sequence). CDR3 nucleotide sequence: TGTGCCAGCAGCCCTTCCGACAGGGGAACCTACACAGATACGCAGTATTTT. It yields the protein CASSPSDRGTYTDTQYF.

This clonotype has just a few counts. In nucleotides, the CDR3 is TGCAGCGTTGAGCGGACAGGGGCTAACACTGAAGCTTTCTTT. Translation gives CSVERTGANTEAFF. The J gene is TRBJ1-1, the V gene TRBV29-1, with 9 positions matching TRBD1. The CDR3 totals 14 residues. Per the germline V gene, CDR1 is SQVTM and CDR2 is ANQGSEA. V was clipped by 3 bases and J by 2 bases; unmatched bases: 4.

This clonotype was observed at least ten times. The rearrangement uses TRBV20-1 and TRBJ2-3; D is unclear. The V end was cut by 6 bases, the J end by 2 bases, with 9 bases between. Germline CDR1 reads DFQATT; CDR2 reads SNEGSKA (reference sequence). The CDR3 extends over 12 amino acids. In nucleotides, the CDR3 is TGCAGTGCCCTACCGGACACAGATACGCAGTATTTT. Encoded protein: CSALPDTDTQYF.

Here the CDR3 DNA reads TGTGCCAGCAGCTTCCGACAGGGGGCGGAGGCTGAAGCTTTCTTT. Its protein is CASSFRQGAEAEAFF. The V and J genes are TRBV5-4 and TRBJ1-1; TRBD1 matches 10 bases. This CDR3 contains 15 residues. Trimming took 2 bases from V and 6 from J; bases not matched to a gene: 7. Germline loops: CDR1 SGHNT, CDR2 YYREEE (reference sequence).

The J gene is TRBJ1-1, the V gene TRBV5-5; no reliable D call. The length of the CDR3 is 13 residues. Trimming took 1 base from V and 5 from J, leaving 9 bases between them. Germline lookup yields CDR1 SGHKS and CDR2 YYEKEE (reference sequence). CDR3 protein: CASSLITRTEAFF. The CDR3 DNA reads TGTGCCAGCAGCTTGATAACGCGTACTGAAGCTTTCTTT.

This clonotype was detected only a few times. This sequence joins TRBV29-1 and TRBJ2-4; TRBD1 matches 7 bases. The CDR3 consists of 13 residues. The germline CDR1 and CDR2 sequences are SQVTM and ANQGSEA. Trimming cost V 4 bases and J 15 bases; bases outside gene matches: 15. CDR3 DNA sequence: TGCAGCGTTGCTCGGGACAGCCTAGCTTCACCGTACTTC. The encoded protein is CSVARDSLASPYF.

This chain joins TRBV5-1 and TRBJ2-1; 7 bases are a match to TRBD2. The ends lost 2 bases at V and 3 bases at J; junction bases unmatched: 8. Germline loops: CDR1 SGHRS, CDR2 YFSETQ. CDR3 length: 16 amino acids. The CDR3 bases are TGCGCCAGCAGCTTCCGTCCGGGACTATACTACAATGAGCAGTTCTTC. Protein: CASSFRPGLYYNEQFF. The variable domain in full, completed from reference TRBV5-1 and TRBJ2-1, reads KAGVTQTPRYLIKTRGQQVTLSCSPISGHRSVSWYQQTPGQGLQFLFEYFSETQRNKGNFPGRFSGRQFSNSRSEMNVSTLELGDSALYLCASSFRPGLYYNEQFFGPGTRLTVL.

This chain connects TRBV30 to TRBJ2-3; either TRBD1 or TRBD2 may fit D (6 bases each). The V end lost 3 bases, the J end lost 4 bases, and 11 bases lay between the germline ends. This CDR3 contains 13 residues. From germline, CDR1 is GTSNPN and CDR2 SVGIG (reference sequence). CDR3 region: CAWSRRGSDTQYF. The CDR3 DNA follows: TGTGCCTGGAGCCGGAGGGGGTCAGATACGCAGTATTTT.

This clonotype was counted a few times. The chain has TRBV15 and TRBJ1-5; 7 nucleotides align to TRBD1. This CDR3 is 14 amino acids long. CDR1 and CDR2 (germline): LNHNV, YYDKDF (reference sequence). V gave up 5 bases and J gave up 2 bases; unmatched junction bases: 3. The CDR3 spells CATSGDRGNQPQHF. The CDR3 coding sequence is TGTGCCACCAGCGGTGACAGGGGCAATCAGCCCCAGCATTTT.

J is TRBJ2-1 and V is TRBV3-1; 8 bases map to TRBD1. Germline V gene data show CDR1 as LGHDT and CDR2 as YNNKEL (reference sequence). The CDR3 is 14 amino acids. Trimming at V came to 1 base and at J to 7 bases, leaving 3 bases not matched to a gene. CDR3 sequence reads: CASSQGWDRNEQFF. For the CDR3, the DNA is TGTGCCAGCAGCCAAGGGTGGGACAGGAATGAGCAGTTCTTC.

Concerning this clonotype itself: At one end, the junction sequence differs from germline, possibly due to a read error. The chain combines TRBV12-5 with TRBJ1-5, with D maybe TRBD1 (6 bases). CDR1 is LGHNT, CDR2 FRNRAP, per germline. This CDR3 spans 14 amino acids. The CDR3 coding sequence is TGTGCTAGTGGTTTGGTTGGGGGCAAACAGCCCCAGCATTTT. As protein: CASGLVGGKQPQHF. Together with reference TRBV12-5 and TRBJ1-5, the CDR3 gives the full variable domain: DARVTQTPRHKVTEMGQEVTMRCQPILGHNTVFWYRQTMMQGLELLAYFRNRAPLDDSGMPKDRFSAEMPDATLATLKIQPSEPRDSAVYFCASGLVGGKQPQHFGDGTRLSIL.

The table lists this clonotype with a few counts. The chain carries TRBV15 and TRBJ1-6; D call uncertain. This CDR3 is built from 14 residues. Trimming removed 4 bases at V and 8 bases at J, with 12 bases between. CDR1 and CDR2 from the germline V gene are LNHNV and YYDKDF (reference sequence). CDR3 sequence: CATSNAGLYSPLHF. The CDR3 DNA sequence: TGTGCCACCAGCAATGCCGGGTTATATTCACCCCTCCACTTT.

This clonotype was recorded many times. The rearrangement joins TRBV29-1 to TRBJ1-1; 7 positions match TRBD1. In germline, CDR1 is SQVTM, CDR2 ANQGSEA. Trimming removed 6 bases from V and 2 bases from J; junction bases left unmatched: 12. The CDR3 is 15 residues long. CDR3 in DNA: TGCAGCGTCAAATTCACAGGGGCCTACAACACTGAAGCTTTCTTT. Translated, it gives CSVKFTGAYNTEAFF.